This TCR beta chain was obtained from a study of T cells in Graves' hyperthyroidism and ophthalmopathy. The study's findings and limits: Blood also carried most thyroid clonotypes expanded above 0.001.

This clonotype was recorded at least ten times. As yet, its antigen is unknown. Investigators excluded patients with uncontrolled infection, other autoimmune disease, pregnancy or lactation. Template material for amplifying TCR beta CDR3 regions consisted of RNA transcripts. HTBI primers were the set used in a first-round RT-PCR of the TCR CDR3. TCRdb re-derived calls from the multiplex PCR reads in MiXCR, one entry per CDR3 protein. There are a few hundred thousand distinct CDR3 sequences in the sample; around an eighth occur only once, and 17% lies in the top ten. Germline values: CDR1 MDHEN, CDR2 SYDVKM. Trimming cost V 5 bases and J 5 bases, with 16 bases left between them. The CDR3 extends over 14 amino acids.

This clonotype was obtained from a woman in her late teens or twenties with Graves' hyperthyroidism. Sequencing was done on a sample of blood. The chain combines TRBV28 with TRBJ2-7; D possibly matches TRBD1 or TRBD2 (7 bases each). The CDR3 reads CASSRQGGSDEQYF. The CDR3 nucleotides read TGTGCCAGCAGTCGACAGGGCGGGAGTGACGAGCAGTACTTC.